The next 5 T cell receptor beta chains were all read from a single sample in a study of T cell clonality in common variable immunodeficiency. Study-level results: In common variable immunodeficiency, TCR beta chains reportedly carried fewer deletions and N-nucleotide insertions.

The antigens these receptors bind are not known. Sequenced by immunoSEQ multiplex PCR; TCRdb stores in-frame clones only, minus some. The sample has about 34,000 clones, none seen only once. The sample consisted of peripheral blood mononuclear cells. The receptor set was obtained from a human donor with common variable immunodeficiency.

About this clone: The read terminates 3 residues ahead of where the CDR3 ends, so the germline J gene completes it. V is TRBV19 and J is TRBJ2-7, with D perhaps TRBD1 (6 bases). In germline, CDR1 is LNHDA, CDR2 SQIVND (reference sequence). Trimming cost V 5 bases and J 3 bases, with 14 bases left between them. The CDR3 totals 14 residues. CDR3 DNA, as far as it was read: TGTGCCAGTAGTTCTCCGGGACACTTCTACGAG. As protein: CASSSPGHFYE. The whole CDR3 protein reads CASSSPGHFYEQYF.

With regard to this clone: Coverage ceases 3 residues before the CDR3 finishes, and the germline J gene fills in the end. The rearrangement links TRBV7-6 to TRBJ1-2, with D tentatively TRBD1 (6 bases). The CDR3 runs to 13 residues. From germline, CDR1 is SGHVS and CDR2 FNYEAQ. V gave up 3 bases and J gave up 7 bases, with 12 bases separating them. The chain's CDR3 is CASSFGGALGYTF. The CDR3 DNA, read in part, is TGTGCCAGCAGCTTCGGGGGGGCCCTTGGC.

This clone has just a few counts. The read ends 3 residues shy of where the CDR3 ends; the end is completed using the germline J gene. The rearrangement joins TRBV11-2 to TRBJ1-2; tentatively, D is TRBD1 (5 bases). Germline CDR1 SGHAT, CDR2 FQNNGV. The CDR3 covers 15 residues. The CDR3 bases that were read are TGTGCCAGCAGCTTTACTCCAGGGCCGAGGGGAGGC. Protein product: CASSFTPGPRGG. The entire CDR3 is CASSFTPGPRGGYTF.

As to this clone: The read terminates 3 residues ahead of where the CDR3 ends, so the germline J gene completes it. The chain recombines TRBV30 with TRBJ2-5, with 7 bases matching TRBD1. With 5 bases clipped from V and 4 bases from J, the junction kept 10 bases outside the gene matches. The CDR3 has 14 amino acids. CDR1 is GTSNPN and CDR2 is SVGIG in the germline V gene (reference sequence). Partial CDR3 DNA: TGTGCCTGGGGACGAAGGGGGCGACGAGAGACC. It is translated as CAWGRRGRRET. The full CDR3 is CAWGRRGRRETQYF.

The covered CDR3 bases are TGTGCCAGCAGCCCCACAGGGGCCGGCGCAGATACG. Protein sequence: CASSPTGAGADT. The full CDR3 reads CASSPTGAGADTQYF. This chain joins TRBV2 and TRBJ2-3; 7 bases line up with TRBD1. Sequencing ends 3 residues short of the CDR3 end; the germline J gene provides the rest. CDR3 size: 15 residues. V shed 6 bases, J shed 4 bases, and the junction held 10 bases outside the gene matches. Germline loops: CDR1 SNHLY, CDR2 FYNNEI.